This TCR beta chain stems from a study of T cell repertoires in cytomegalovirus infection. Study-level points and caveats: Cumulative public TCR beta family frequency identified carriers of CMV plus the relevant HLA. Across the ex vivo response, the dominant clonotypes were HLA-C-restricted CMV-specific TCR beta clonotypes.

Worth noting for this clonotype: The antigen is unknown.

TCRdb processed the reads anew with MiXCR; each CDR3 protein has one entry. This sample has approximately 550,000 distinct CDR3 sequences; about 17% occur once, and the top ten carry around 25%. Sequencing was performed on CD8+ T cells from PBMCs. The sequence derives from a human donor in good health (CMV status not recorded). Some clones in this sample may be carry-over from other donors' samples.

In DNA form, the CDR3 reads TGTGCCAGCAGCTTAGGGGGCAGGGGAGGACTCTTAGCAAACAACATTCAGTTCTTC. It specifies CASSLGGRGGLLANNIQFF. The chain employs TRBV11-2 and TRBJ2-4; D tentatively reads TRBD1 or TRBD2 (6 bases each). The end of the DNA aligns better with TRBJ2-1, so the J call may be wrong. This CDR3 is 19 amino acids long. CDR1 SGHAT and CDR2 FQNNGV come from the germline V gene.